This T cell receptor (beta chain) was observed in a study of molecular identifiers for immune sequencing clone quantification. Study results and caveats: More than 97% of effector molecules, versus under 1% of naive-cell molecules, belonged to clones above 20 RNA copies. Sizes of highly expanded clones could be underestimated through identical TCRs sharing a barcode.

Notes on this clonotype: As yet, its antigen is unknown.

One entry per CDR3 protein results from TCRdb running MiXCR on the PCR reads. This table holds more than 550,000 distinct CDR3 sequences, roughly 27% found once. V trimming: 7 bases; J trimming: 6 bases; junction bases outside the gene matches: 10. This CDR3 contains 16 residues. Germline V lookup: CDR1 MNHEY, CDR2 SVGAGI. Sorting isolated naive CD8 T cells as CD8+CD4-CCR7+CD45RA+ events. V is TRBV6-5 and J is TRBJ2-2, with 11 nucleotides matching TRBD1. The sequenced material came from naive CD8+ T cells from blood, with Jurkat cell RNA spiked in. The subset was: FACS-sorted CD8+CD4-CCR7+CD45RA+ naive T cells. This clonotype was sampled from a human donor in good health. Some libraries in this study had Jurkat cell RNA spiked in. The CDR3 protein is CASKDRDRGRAGELFF. Written as DNA, the CDR3 is TGTGCCAGCAAAGACCGGGACAGGGGGAGGGCCGGGGAGCTGTTTTTT.